Listed here are 9 T cell receptor beta chains from one sample, sequenced in a study of shared clonotypes between healthy human individuals. The method was immunoSEQ multiplex PCR; TCRdb's version includes in-frame clones alone and lacks a portion of them. The table includes millions of clones, 85% to 95% detected once. Naivety among CD8 cells was defined by CD45RO negativity and positive CCR7 selection, thereby excluding terminally differentiated effector memory CD45RA+ cells. The specimen was naive CD8+ T cells from PBMCs. The receptors were sampled from a man younger than 35 in good health. Some clones in this sample may be carry-over from other donors' samples.

In the case of this clone: Other DNA sequences in this specimen translate into the identical CDR3. This rearrangement joins TRBV5-6 to TRBJ2-1, with 13 positions matching TRBD2. Germline loops: CDR1 SGHDT, CDR2 YYEEEE. V shed 4 bases and J 7 bases; nucleotides not matched to a gene: 2. CDR3 length equals 14 residues. In nucleotides, the CDR3 is TGTGCCAGCAGCCCGGGACTAGCGGGGAATGAGCAGTTCTTC. Translating gives CASSPGLAGNEQFF. The entire variable domain, with the rest obtained from reference TRBV5-6 and TRBJ2-1, is as follows: DAGVTQSPTHLIKTRGQQVTLRCSPKSGHDTVSWYQQALGQGPQFIFQYYEEEERQRGNFPDRFSGHQFPNYSSELNVNALLLGDSALYLCASSPGLAGNEQFFGPGTRLTVL.

The CDR3 here is CASSDDTDTQYF. In DNA, the CDR3 is TGTGCCAGCAGCGACGACACAGATACGCAGTATTTT. The rearrangement joins TRBV5-5 to TRBJ2-3; D is unresolved. CDR1 is SGHKS, CDR2 YYEKEE, per germline (reference sequence). Trimming left V 4 bases short and J 2 bases short, with 5 bases between. CDR3 length: 12 amino acids.

The V gene is TRBV10-3, the J gene TRBJ2-3; tentatively, D is TRBD1 or TRBD2 (5 bases each). V dropped 0 bases and J dropped 2 bases, with 9 bases sitting between them. Germline assignment: CDR1 ENHRY and CDR2 SYGVKD. This CDR3 region has 15 residues. CDR3: CAISESWGYTDTQYF. The CDR3 DNA sequence: TGTGCCATCAGTGAGTCGTGGGGGTACACAGATACGCAGTATTTT.

The V and J genes are TRBV5-1 and TRBJ2-1, with 8 bases fitting TRBD1. The CDR3 extends over 17 amino acids. Germline V lookup: CDR1 SGHRS, CDR2 YFSETQ. The ends lost 0 bases at V and 7 bases at J; junction bases unmatched: 12. The CDR3 nucleotides read TGCGCCAGCAGCTTGGCCAATCGGGACAGGAGTTTAAATGAGCAGTTCTTC. It yields the protein CASSLANRDRSLNEQFF. Filled out from reference TRBV5-1 and TRBJ2-1, the complete variable domain reads KAGVTQTPRYLIKTRGQQVTLSCSPISGHRSVSWYQQTPGQGLQFLFEYFSETQRNKGNFPGRFSGRQFSNSRSEMNVSTLELGDSALYLCASSLANRDRSLNEQFFGPGTRLTVL.

V gene TRBV6-5 combines with J gene TRBJ2-2, with TRBD2 matching over 9 bases. The trim removed 7 bases at V and 1 base at J, leaving 1 base unmatched. CDR1 is MNHEY, CDR2 SVGAGI, per germline. This CDR3 is 14 amino acids long. The CDR3 DNA sequence: TGTGCCAGCATTAGCGGGAGGAACACCGGGGAGCTGTTTTTT. As protein: CASISGRNTGELFF.

This chain links TRBV15 with TRBJ1-3, with a tentative D call TRBD1 (6 bases). The CDR3 is made up of 19 amino acids. Germline lookup yields CDR1 LNHNV and CDR2 YYDKDF (reference sequence). V was cut by 3 bases and J by 0 bases, with 21 bases left in between. The CDR3 DNA reads TGTGCCACCAGCAGTGAAACAGGGAATCCACCGCACTCTGGAAACACCATATATTTT. Translated, it gives CATSSETGNPPHSGNTIYF.

The chain is built from TRBV9 and TRBJ2-1; tentatively, D is TRBD1 (6 bases). Germline V gene sequence: CDR1 SGDLS, CDR2 YYNGEE. The CDR3 is 16 amino acids. Trimming took off 4 bases at V and 6 bases at J, with 20 bases between the two ends. The CDR3 is CASSSGWAGEINEQFF. DNA for the CDR3: TGTGCCAGCAGCTCCGGTTGGGCAGGGGAGATCAATGAGCAGTTCTTC.

The chain recombines TRBV6-5 with TRBJ2-7; D may correspond to TRBD1 or TRBD2 (5 bases each). Germline CDR1 MNHEY, CDR2 SVGAGI. The CDR3 loop spans 13 amino acids. The V and J ends lost 2 bases and 6 bases respectively, with 11 bases between them. The CDR3 is CASSYRDAREQYF. The CDR3, as DNA: TGTGCCAGCAGTTACCGGGACGCTCGCGAGCAGTACTTC.

CDR3 sequence reads: CASSRASGKLREQYF. The CDR3 DNA sequence: TGTGCCAGCAGCCGGGCTAGCGGGAAACTAAGGGAGCAGTACTTC. The rearrangement uses TRBV28 and TRBJ2-7; 9 bases are shared with TRBD2. The ends lost 6 bases at V and 7 bases at J; junction bases unmatched: 13. Germline V gene data show CDR1 as MDHEN and CDR2 as SYDVKM. The CDR3 has 15 residues. Full variable domain (remainder filled in from reference TRBV28 and TRBJ2-7): DVKVTQSSRYLVKRTGEKVFLECVQDMDHENMFWYRQDPGLGLRLIYFSYDVKMKEKGDIPEGYSVSREKKERFSLILESASTNQTSMYLCASSRASGKLREQYFGPGTRLTVT.